Shown below are 23 T cell receptor beta chains from a single sample sequenced in a study of blood T cell repertoires in COVID-19 (dated by TCRdb to about 2020). Library preparation was by the immunoSEQ multiplex PCR assay. The clones in this table, taken by TCRdb from immuneACCESS, are in-frame only. Not every clone is retained; where verified, under half of the shortfall comes from an unresolved V gene, and the cause of the rest is unknown. The sample includes roughly 150,000 clones, with about 80% observed a single time. The ten most abundant clones make up 10% to 15% of the sample. Sequenced sample: peripheral blood. These receptors were collected from a man between 65 and 79 years old who had recovered from COVID-19.

V is TRBV7-9 and J is TRBJ2-7; D may be TRBD2 (5 bases). This CDR3 region has 12 residues. Germline CDR1 and CDR2: SEHNR and FQNEAQ (reference sequence). Deletions cut 5 bases from V and 4 bases from J, with 9 bases between. The CDR3 nucleotides are TGTGCCAGCAGCACAACTAGATACGAGCAGTACTTC. Amino acids: CASSTTRYEQYF.

The chain employs TRBV2 and TRBJ1-1, with 8 bases aligning to TRBD1. The CDR3 is 14 amino acids. The V segment lost 4 bases and the J segment 5 bases; nucleotides outside the gene matches: 6. The germline V gene encodes CDR1 SNHLY and CDR2 FYNNEI. CDR3 sequence reads: CASSAGQGLTEAFF. CDR3 sequence (DNA): TGTGCCAGCAGTGCCGGACAGGGTTTGACTGAAGCTTTCTTT.

The chain employs TRBV6-5 and TRBJ2-1; TRBD2 might be the D (6 bases). This CDR3 is 14 amino acids long. Trimming removed 2 bases at V and 6 bases at J, with 11 bases between. In germline, CDR1 is MNHEY, CDR2 SVGAGI. CDR3 coding DNA: TGTGCCAGCAGTTACAATCTAGCGACCAATGAGCAGTTCTTC. Amino acids: CASSYNLATNEQFF.

The gene calls are TRBV19 and TRBJ2-7; TRBD1 agrees at 8 bases. J was trimmed by 1 base and V by 5 bases; bases with no gene match: 7. CDR3 length: 15 amino acids. Germline CDR1 and CDR2: LNHDA and SQIVND (reference sequence). CDR3 region: CASSWRDRLSYEQYF. As DNA, the CDR3 is TGTGCCAGTAGTTGGCGGGACAGGCTTTCCTACGAGCAGTACTTC.

This sequence joins TRBV5-4 and TRBJ2-3; D not resolved. V gave up 4 bases and J gave up 2 bases, with 14 bases separating them. CDR1 and CDR2 from the germline V gene are SGHNT and YYREEE (reference sequence). The CDR3 has 15 residues. The CDR3 region has the DNA TGTGCCAGCAGCCAGAAAAACATTGACACAGATACGCAGTATTTT. Encoded protein: CASSQKNIDTDTQYF.

The V gene is TRBV7-8, the J gene TRBJ2-5, with 16 positions matching TRBD2. This CDR3 is built from 17 residues. Germline loops: CDR1 SGHVS, CDR2 FQNEAQ. Losses at the gene ends were 5 bases for V and 4 bases for J; bases not matched to a gene: 7. The CDR3 is CASSPGLAGGSLETQYF. The CDR3 DNA reads TGTGCCAGCAGCCCGGGACTAGCGGGAGGGTCGCTAGAGACCCAGTACTTC.

The chain combines TRBV19 with TRBJ2-1; perhaps TRBD2 as D (7 bases). The ends were cut back, 2 bases at V and 5 bases at J, with 13 bases in the middle. The CDR3 is 15 residues long. From germline, CDR1 is LNHDA and CDR2 SQIVND (reference sequence). The CDR3 is CASSILGGRNNEQFF. The CDR3 DNA follows: TGTGCCAGTAGTATATTGGGGGGGCGCAACAATGAGCAGTTCTTC.

V is TRBV5-1 and J is TRBJ2-2; TRBD2 matches at 10 bases. Trimming cost V 0 bases and J 6 bases; bases outside gene matches: 8. The germline V gene has CDR1 SGHRS and CDR2 YFSETQ. The length of the CDR3 is 17 residues. CDR3 DNA: TGCGCCAGCAGCTTGGTTCCGGGACTAGCGTCGGCCGGGGAGCTGTTTTTT. This codes for CASSLVPGLASAGELFF.

The chain joins TRBV3-1 (or the pseudogene TRBV3-2) to TRBJ2-7; D remains ambiguous. Trimming removed 6 bases at V and 5 bases at J, with 11 bases between. The CDR3 has 12 residues. Looked up from germline, CDR1 is LGHDT and CDR2 is YNNKEL (reference sequence). The CDR3 reads CASSPSGDEQYF. The CDR3 DNA reads TGTGCCAGCAGTCCTTCGGGTGACGAGCAGTACTTC.

The chain has TRBV6-6 and TRBJ1-6; 8 positions agree with TRBD1. The CDR3 length is 11 residues. V lost 6 bases, J lost 19 bases, and 8 bases stayed unmatched. Germline V gives CDR1 MNHNY, CDR2 SVGAGI (reference sequence). This CDR3 is CASRETGVLHF. CDR3 coding DNA: TGTGCCAGCAGAGAGACAGGGGTTCTTCACTTT.

The V gene is TRBV6-2 or TRBV6-3, the J gene TRBJ2-1; maybe TRBD1 (5 bases). The CDR3 loop spans 15 amino acids. The germline V gene has CDR1 MNHEY and CDR2 SVGEGT. The V gene lost 2 bases and the J gene lost 5 bases, with 13 bases spanning the gap. The CDR3 protein is CASSYRSTDNNEQFF. The CDR3 region has the DNA TGTGCCAGCAGTTACAGGTCGACGGACAACAATGAGCAGTTCTTC.

The V gene is TRBV12-3 or TRBV12-4, the J gene TRBJ1-6; D is ambiguous. V gave up 5 bases and J gave up 10 bases, with 12 bases separating them. This CDR3 contains 13 residues. CDR3 in DNA: TGTGCCAGCAGTGGCCTTAAAGTGTCACCCCTCCACTTT. Residues: CASSGLKVSPLHF.

V usage is TRBV24-1 and J usage is TRBJ2-1; 11 positions match TRBD1. The length of the CDR3 is 16 residues. The V segment lost 4 bases and the J segment 8 bases; nucleotides outside the gene matches: 9. Germline CDR1 KGHDR, CDR2 SFDVKD. The CDR3 is CATSDPGTGGLYEQFF. The CDR3 bases are TGTGCCACCAGTGACCCCGGGACAGGGGGTCTCTATGAGCAGTTCTTC.

The chain carries TRBV2 and TRBJ2-2, with 9 bases matching TRBD1. CDR1 and CDR2 (germline): SNHLY, FYNNEI. The CDR3 spans 17 residues. The ends lost 10 bases at V and 1 base at J; junction bases unmatched: 13. The CDR3 DNA sequence: TGTGCCATCATAAAAACGGGGGGACAGGGGAACACCGGGGAGCTGTTTTTT. It codes for CAIIKTGGQGNTGELFF. Variable domain in full (rest from reference TRBV2 and TRBJ2-2): EPEVTQTPSHQVTQMGQEVILRCVPISNHLYFYWYRQILGQKVEFLVSFYNNEISEKSEIFDDQFSVERPDGSNFTLKIRSTKLEDSAMYFCAIIKTGGQGNTGELFFGEGSRLTVL.

J is TRBJ1-1 and V is TRBV7-6, with TRBD1 as a possible D gene (6 bases). CDR1 is SGHVS, CDR2 FNYEAQ, per germline. V was shortened by 4 bases and J by 4 bases, with 13 bases between the two germline ends. This CDR3 spans 14 amino acids. The CDR3 DNA reads as TGTGCCAGCAGCTCTGGGGGCTGGGGCACTGAAGCTTTCTTT. Translated: CASSSGGWGTEAFF.

The chain uses TRBV9 and TRBJ2-7, with 10 nucleotides matching TRBD1. Germline V gene sequence: CDR1 SGDLS, CDR2 YYNGEE. With V trimmed by 3 bases and J by 6 bases, 6 bases remained unmatched. The CDR3 has 14 residues. Here the CDR3 DNA reads TGTGCCAGCAGCGCGGGACAGGGGTTAGGCGAGCAGTACTTC. It yields the protein CASSAGQGLGEQYF.

This chain uses TRBV10-2 with TRBJ1-2, with 9 bases that match TRBD1. In germline, CDR1 is WSHSY, CDR2 SAAADI. This CDR3 comprises 15 residues. V dropped 1 base and J dropped 1; count of bases not matched to a gene: 1. The CDR3 sequence is CASSEWGQGNYGYTF. As DNA, the CDR3 is TGCGCCAGCAGTGAGTGGGGACAGGGTAACTATGGCTACACCTTC.

The J gene is TRBJ1-1, the V gene TRBV10-1, with 8 bases aligning to TRBD1. J gave up 4 bases and V 5 bases, and 6 bases lay outside the gene matches. This CDR3 is 14 amino acids long. Germline values: CDR1 WNHNN, CDR2 SYGVQD (reference sequence). The CDR3 region has the DNA TGCGCCAGCAGTCCCTCCAGGGGGCCCACTGAAGCTTTCTTT. Translated, it gives CASSPSRGPTEAFF.

The chain couples TRBV6-1 to TRBJ1-3; no clear D. Trimming removed 2 bases from V and 0 bases from J, with 8 bases in between. Germline lookup yields CDR1 MNHNS and CDR2 SASEGT. There are 15 residues in the CDR3. Here the CDR3 reads CASSEPGISGNTIYF. CDR3 bases: TGTGCCAGCAGTGAACCAGGCATCTCTGGAAACACCATATATTTT.

V is TRBV18 and J is TRBJ1-1; no clear D. CDR3 length equals 13 residues. Between the trimmed V and J ends, which lost 6 bases and 1 base, there was a span of 9 bases. CDR1 is KGHSH and CDR2 is LQKENI in the germline V gene. CDR3 DNA: TGTGCCAGCTCGATCGGGGAGAACACTGAAGCTTTCTTT. It translates to CASSIGENTEAFF.

The chain carries TRBV6-5 and TRBJ2-5, with D possibly being TRBD1 (5 bases). Germline CDR1 is MNHEY and CDR2 is SVGAGI. This CDR3 has 16 amino acids. V was clipped by 0 bases and J by 4 bases, with 15 bases between them. The DNA of the CDR3 is TGTGCCAGCAGTTACTCGGGTGGGGCTAGTCCAGAGACCCAGTACTTC. This sequence encodes CASSYSGGASPETQYF.

This clone was seen a handful of times. The chain links TRBV7-8 to TRBJ2-3; D is ambiguous. Trimming took 2 bases from V and 0 from J, leaving 15 bases between them. The V gene's germline CDR1 is SGHVS and CDR2 FQNEAQ. The CDR3 length is 17 residues. Written as DNA, the CDR3 is TGTGCCAGCAGCTTAATCTGGCCGTTAGCTAGCACAGATACGCAGTATTTT. Residues: CASSLIWPLASTDTQYF.

Only one count was recorded for this clone. The chain couples TRBV20-1 to TRBJ2-7; the match to TRBD2 covers 7 bases. The CDR3 has 14 amino acids. The trim removed 3 bases at V and 2 bases at J, leaving 7 bases unmatched. Germline CDR1 and CDR2: DFQATT and SNEGSKA (reference sequence). The CDR3 reads CSASRAGETYEQYF. The CDR3 DNA reads as TGCAGTGCTAGTCGTGCGGGAGAGACCTACGAGCAGTACTTC.